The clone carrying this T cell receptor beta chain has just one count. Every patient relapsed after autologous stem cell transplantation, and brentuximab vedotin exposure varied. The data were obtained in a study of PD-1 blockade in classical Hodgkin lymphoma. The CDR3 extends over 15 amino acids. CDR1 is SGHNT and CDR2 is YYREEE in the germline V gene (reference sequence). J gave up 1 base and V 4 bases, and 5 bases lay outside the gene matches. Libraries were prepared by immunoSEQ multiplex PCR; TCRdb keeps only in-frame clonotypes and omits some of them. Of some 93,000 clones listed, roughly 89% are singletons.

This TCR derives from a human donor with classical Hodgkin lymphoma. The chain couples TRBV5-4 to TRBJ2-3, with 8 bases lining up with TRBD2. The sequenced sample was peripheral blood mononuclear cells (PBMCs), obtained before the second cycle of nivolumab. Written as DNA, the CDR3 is TGTGCCAGCAGCCCAGCGGGGGCTGGCACAGATACGCAGTATTTT. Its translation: CASSPAGAGTDTQYF.